This TCR beta chain is from a study of control samples from healthy donors and cancer patients. Profiled with immunoSEQ multiplex PCR; TCRdb holds only in-frame clones, not every one. In the table there are about 160,000 clones, roughly 95% of which are singletons. CDR1 is LNHNV and CDR2 is YYDKDF in the germline V gene (reference sequence). The CDR3 consists of 15 residues. Trimming took 0 bases from V and 2 from J, leaving 11 bases between them. Input material: blood. This receptor was obtained from a woman in her twenties or thirties in good health. This sequence joins TRBV15 and TRBJ2-7; unclear D gene. CDR3 sequence reads: CATSRDKRAPYEQYF. The CDR3 nucleotides are TGTGCCACCAGCAGAGATAAAAGGGCCCCCTACGAGCAGTACTTC.